Listed here are 28 T cell receptor beta chains from one sample, sequenced in a study of blood T cell repertoires in COVID-19. Here immunoSEQ multiplex PCR was the method, and the copy in TCRdb shows in-frame clones only, minus some. The repertoire holds 150,000 to 200,000 clones, approximately 80% seen once, with approximately 11% in the top ten. Specimen: peripheral blood. The receptors derive from a woman in her thirties or forties with COVID-19, enrolled during active disease.

Only one count was recorded for this clone. The chain uses TRBV12-3 or TRBV12-4 and TRBJ2-5; perhaps TRBD1 as D (5 bases). The CDR3 spans 13 residues. The V and J ends lost 4 bases and 3 bases respectively, with 9 bases between them. The CDR3 DNA reads TGTGCCAGCAGTTCGACAGCTAAAGAGACCCAGTACTTC. The encoded protein is CASSSTAKETQYF.

The chain recombines TRBV6-1 with TRBJ2-1; TRBD2 might be the D (6 bases). The CDR3 spans 20 residues. V dropped 0 bases and J dropped 0 bases, with 21 bases sitting between them. Germline V gives CDR1 MNHNS, CDR2 SASEGT. The CDR3 DNA follows: TGTGCCAGCAGTGAAGCAAGTTTCGACGGGGGTGGGAGCTCCTACAATGAGCAGTTCTTC. It encodes CASSEASFDGGGSSYNEQFF.

The CDR3 protein is CASSFHRVGEQYV. In nucleotides, the CDR3 is TGTGCCAGCAGTTTTCACAGGGTAGGGGAGCAGTACGTC. The chain uses TRBV28 and TRBJ2-7; tentative D call: TRBD1 (6 bases). CDR1 MDHEN and CDR2 SYDVKM come from the germline V gene. The germline V and J ends were trimmed by 3 bases and 7 bases, with 13 bases remaining between them. The CDR3 is 13 residues long.

This clone was seen more than once but under ten times. This rearrangement joins TRBV11-2 to TRBJ2-3; D unclear. The CDR3 is 14 residues long. Germline CDR1 reads SGHAT; CDR2 reads FQNNGV. The V and J ends lost 0 bases and 4 bases respectively, with 8 bases between them. The DNA for the CDR3 is TGTGCCAGCAGCTTAGATCTGGCTTCAGATACGCAGTATTTT. Translating gives CASSLDLASDTQYF.

This rearrangement joins TRBV18 to TRBJ1-5; D uncertain. Germline CDR1 KGHSH, CDR2 LQKENI. The CDR3 contains 15 residues. Trimming left V 6 bases short and J 0 bases short, with 12 bases between. CDR3 in amino acids: CASSGGRFSNQPQHF. For the CDR3, the DNA is TGTGCCAGCTCGGGAGGGCGGTTTAGCAATCAGCCCCAGCATTTT.

This chain links TRBV14 with TRBJ1-2; D unresolved. The V gene lost 1 base and the J gene lost 4 bases, with 16 bases spanning the gap. Germline CDR1 is SGHDN and CDR2 is FVKESK. This CDR3 has 16 residues. CDR3 nucleotide sequence: TGTGCCAGCAGCCAAGGTTCACACCAGTTGGCCTATGGCTACACCTTC. The encoded protein is CASSQGSHQLAYGYTF.

This chain links TRBV29-1 with TRBJ2-7, with D tentatively TRBD2 (6 bases). This CDR3 is 13 amino acids long. V lost 7 bases and J lost 0, with 13 bases in between. Germline CDR1 is SQVTM and CDR2 is ANQGSEA. The CDR3 sequence: CSGRDGYSYEQYF. CDR3 DNA sequence: TGCAGCGGGCGGGACGGATACTCCTACGAGCAGTACTTC.

The chain carries TRBV10-3 and TRBJ1-6; no clear D gene. The germline V gene encodes CDR1 ENHRY and CDR2 SYGVKD. Between the trimmed V and J ends, which lost 3 bases and 0 bases, there was a span of 9 bases. The length of the CDR3 is 16 residues. CDR3 protein: CAISDPGSSYNSPLHF. CDR3 sequence (DNA): TGTGCCATCAGTGACCCGGGGAGCTCCTATAATTCACCCCTCCACTTT.

V is TRBV12-5 and J is TRBJ2-1, with 8 bases aligning to TRBD2. CDR1 and CDR2 (germline): LGHNT, FRNRAP. The CDR3 has 14 amino acids. With 6 bases clipped from V and 7 bases from J, the junction kept 8 bases outside the gene matches. As DNA, the CDR3 is TGTGCTAGTGGACTCAGCGGGAGTGGTAATGAGCAGTTCTTC. It is translated as CASGLSGSGNEQFF.

The rearrangement joins TRBV5-1 to TRBJ2-5, with D maybe TRBD1 (5 bases). Trimming stripped 0 bases from V and 0 bases from J, with 6 bases between. Germline V gene lookup returns CDR1 SGHRS and CDR2 YFSETQ. The CDR3 consists of 14 residues. CDR3 amino acids: CASSLEGYQETQYF. The CDR3 bases are TGCGCCAGCAGCTTGGAGGGGTACCAAGAGACCCAGTACTTC.

V is TRBV4-1 and J is TRBJ2-1, with D possibly TRBD1 on 6 matching bases. The length of the CDR3 is 17 residues. V was clipped by 6 bases and J by 0 bases, with 18 bases between them. Germline CDR1 and CDR2: MGHRA and YSYEKL. The CDR3 loop is CASSRKIGGSSYNEQFF. As DNA, the CDR3 is TGCGCCAGCAGTAGGAAGATAGGGGGTAGCTCCTACAATGAGCAGTTCTTC.

V usage is TRBV3-1 (or the pseudogene TRBV3-2) and J usage is TRBJ2-3; perhaps TRBD1 as D (6 bases). V lost 4 bases and J lost 3, with 23 bases in between. CDR1 is LGHDT and CDR2 is YNNKEL in the germline V gene (reference sequence). CDR3 length: 18 residues. The CDR3 loop is CASSPPWGGGRGTDTQYF. In nucleotides, the CDR3 is TGTGCCAGCAGCCCCCCCTGGGGTGGCGGAAGGGGGACAGATACGCAGTATTTT.

V and J are TRBV4-2 and TRBJ2-1, with 12 bases identical to TRBD2. The V and J ends lost 3 bases and 6 bases, in that order; junction bases with no gene match: 9. The CDR3 extends over 17 amino acids. Germline V gene sequence: CDR1 LGHNA, CDR2 YNFKEQ. The CDR3, as DNA: TGTGCCAGCAGCCAGGATGTGGGGACTAGCGGGTTCAATGAGCAGTTCTTC. Amino acid sequence: CASSQDVGTSGFNEQFF.

In this sample, this clone turned up a few times. The genes are TRBV12-3 or TRBV12-4 and TRBJ1-5; D unclear. Between the trimmed V and J ends, which lost 7 bases and 8 bases, there was a span of 12 bases. This CDR3 has 12 residues. CDR3 sequence reads: CASTKGGEPQHF. CDR3 coding DNA: TGTGCCAGCACCAAGGGCGGGGAGCCCCAGCATTTT.

A few counts support this clone. The gene calls are TRBV7-9 and TRBJ1-5, with D tentatively TRBD1 (6 bases). The ends were cut back, 5 bases at V and 6 bases at J, with 11 bases in the middle. This CDR3 spans 13 amino acids. CDR1 is SEHNR and CDR2 is FQNEAQ in the germline V gene (reference sequence). The DNA for the CDR3 is TGTGCCAGCAGCCGCGGGGGCGTTCAGCCCCAGCATTTT. Its translation: CASSRGGVQPQHF.

A word on this clone: One junction end does not reproduce the germline sequence, and a read error may be involved. The J gene is TRBJ1-6, the V gene TRBV28, with a weak D call TRBD1 (5 bases). This CDR3 region has 12 residues. Germline CDR1 reads MDHEN; CDR2 reads SYDVKM. The CDR3 is CASSYLGGGRDF. The CDR3 DNA reads as TGTGCCAGCAGCTACCTTGGGGGGGGACGGGATTTT.

The V call is TRBV7-2, the J call TRBJ1-2; D not resolved. The CDR3 contains 13 residues. Germline V gene data show CDR1 as SGHTA and CDR2 as FQGNSA. The ends were cut back, 1 base at V and 5 bases at J, with 8 bases in the middle. The chain's CDR3 is CASSLGPVYGYTF. CDR3 sequence (DNA): TGTGCCAGCAGCTTAGGGCCAGTTTATGGCTACACCTTC.

The genes are TRBV6-5 and TRBJ2-1, with D possibly TRBD1 on 7 matching bases. The CDR3 extends over 14 amino acids. Looked up from germline, CDR1 is MNHEY and CDR2 is SVGAGI. Trimming took 5 bases from V and 9 from J, leaving 17 bases between them. Written as DNA, the CDR3 is TGTGCCAGCAGTCGCGGGACAGCGCCCGGTGAGCAGTTCTTC. This translates into CASSRGTAPGEQFF.

The V gene is TRBV18, the J gene TRBJ2-7, with 11 bases identical to TRBD2. The CDR3 is made up of 13 amino acids. Per germline, CDR1 KGHSH and CDR2 LQKENI. The V segment lost 5 bases and the J segment 7 bases; nucleotides outside the gene matches: 4. The CDR3 region has the DNA TGTGCCAGCTCAGACAGACTAGCGGGAGAGCAGTACGTC. The encoded protein is CASSDRLAGEQYV.

The chain is built from TRBV3-1 (or the pseudogene TRBV3-2) and TRBJ2-7; D call uncertain. From germline, CDR1 is LGHDT and CDR2 YNNKEL (reference sequence). This CDR3 is built from 11 residues. V was trimmed by 5 bases and J by 2 bases, leaving 4 bases between them. CDR3 in DNA: TGTGCCAGCAGCGACACCTACGAGCAGTACTTC. It specifies CASSDTYEQYF.

The J gene is TRBJ2-1, the V gene TRBV4-2; 11 positions agree with TRBD2. CDR3 length: 16 residues. Unmatched junction bases numbered 12, after V lost 4 bases and J lost 10 bases. CDR1 is LGHNA, CDR2 YNFKEQ, per germline. This chain's CDR3 is CASSLSETSGTREQFF. The CDR3 bases are TGTGCCAGCAGCCTGAGTGAGACTAGCGGGACGAGGGAGCAGTTCTTC.

The V call is TRBV7-9, the J call TRBJ1-1; no reliable D call. The CDR3 contains 12 residues. Germline lookup yields CDR1 SEHNR and CDR2 FQNEAQ (reference sequence). Between the trimmed V and J ends, which lost 5 bases and 3 bases, there was a span of 7 bases. CDR3 residues: CASSRGYTEAFF. The CDR3 region has the DNA TGTGCCAGCAGCCGCGGTTACACTGAAGCTTTCTTT.

The CDR3 sequence: CASSLSGLAAYEQYF. As DNA, the CDR3 is TGTGCCAGCAGCTTATCTGGTCTAGCGGCCTACGAGCAGTACTTC. The chain links TRBV7-9 to TRBJ2-7; 7 bases align to TRBD2. Per the germline V gene, CDR1 is SEHNR and CDR2 is FQNEAQ (reference sequence). The CDR3 runs to 15 residues. The ends lost 2 bases at V and 2 bases at J; junction bases unmatched: 6.

The chain couples TRBV15 to TRBJ2-3, with D possibly matching TRBD2 (6 bases). The CDR3 loop spans 16 amino acids. Trimming cost V 1 base and J 1 base, with 12 bases left between them. The germline V gene encodes CDR1 LNHNV and CDR2 YYDKDF (reference sequence). The CDR3 DNA is TGTGCCACCAGCAGAGCGACGGGGGTGGGCACAGATACGCAGTATTTT. It specifies CATSRATGVGTDTQYF. Looking up the rest from reference TRBV15 and TRBJ2-3 gives the full variable domain: DAMVIQNPRYQVTQFGKPVTLSCSQTLNHNVMYWYQQKSSQAPKLLFHYYDKDFNNEADTPDNFQSRRPNTSFCFLDIRSPGLGDTAMYLCATSRATGVGTDTQYFGPGTRLTVL.

The chain couples TRBV29-1 to TRBJ1-5; no definite D call. This CDR3 has 12 residues. V was trimmed by 4 bases and J by 7 bases, leaving 11 bases between them. Per germline, CDR1 SQVTM and CDR2 ANQGSEA. CDR3 in amino acids: CSVAGEGQPQHF. CDR3 coding DNA: TGCAGCGTTGCCGGGGAGGGACAGCCCCAGCATTTT.

This chain links TRBV27 with TRBJ2-1, with a tentative D call TRBD2 (5 bases). The germline gives CDR1 MNHEY, CDR2 SMNVEV (reference sequence). The ends were cut back, 3 bases at V and 0 bases at J, with 6 bases in the middle. The CDR3 is 14 amino acids. The CDR3 DNA follows: TGTGCCAGCAGTTTTGGGAGCTCCTACAATGAGCAGTTCTTC. Translated: CASSFGSSYNEQFF.

CDR3 protein: CASTYGGPPDEKLFF. CDR3 bases: TGTGCCAGCACCTACGGGGGTCCCCCGGATGAAAAACTGTTTTTT. The chain carries TRBV7-3 and TRBJ1-4, with a possible D match to TRBD1 (5 bases). The CDR3 extends over 15 amino acids. In germline, CDR1 is SGHTA, CDR2 FQGTGA. Trimming removed 7 bases at V and 6 bases at J, with 18 bases between.

The rearrangement uses TRBV27 and TRBJ1-1; 7 positions match TRBD1. Germline V gives CDR1 MNHEY, CDR2 SMNVEV (reference sequence). The CDR3 is made up of 15 amino acids. The J segment lost 1 base and the V segment lost 2 bases, leaving 4 bases of the junction unmatched. The CDR3 sequence is CASSLTRTGNTEAFF. CDR3 nucleotide sequence: TGTGCCAGCAGTTTAACCCGGACAGGGAACACTGAAGCTTTCTTT.